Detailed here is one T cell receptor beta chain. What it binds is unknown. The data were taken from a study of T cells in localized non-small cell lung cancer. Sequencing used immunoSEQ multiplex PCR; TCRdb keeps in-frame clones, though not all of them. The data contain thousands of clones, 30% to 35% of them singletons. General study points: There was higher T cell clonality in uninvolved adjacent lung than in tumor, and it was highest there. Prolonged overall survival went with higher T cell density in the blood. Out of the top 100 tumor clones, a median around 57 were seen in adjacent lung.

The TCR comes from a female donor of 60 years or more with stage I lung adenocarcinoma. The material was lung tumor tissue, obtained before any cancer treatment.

CDR3 sequence: CASSIDHQPQHF. The CDR3 nucleotides are TGTGCCAGTAGTATAGATCATCAGCCCCAGCATTTT. The chain joins TRBV19 to TRBJ1-5, with D hard to call. The CDR3 is 12 amino acids. From germline, CDR1 is LNHDA and CDR2 SQIVND (reference sequence). V gave up 0 bases and J gave up 5 bases, with 2 bases separating them.